The 21 T cell receptor beta chains below come from one sample, sequenced in a study of CD8+ T cells in alopecia areata. Treatment reported: oral pan-JAK inhibitor, 5-10 mg twice daily. Reverse transcribed after extraction, RNA yielded cDNA as the sequencing template. Data came from immunoSEQ multiplex PCR; TCRdb stores just in-frame clones and leaves some out. The repertoire consists of around 210,000 clones, with less than 65% occurring once and the leading ten covering more than 3.5%. This material consisted of CD4+ T cells sorted from blood, taken at week 4, from a patient treated with tofacitinib. The receptors shown here come from a human donor with alopecia areata.

The chain joins TRBV4-3 to TRBJ2-1, with D possibly being TRBD1 (5 bases). The germline V and J ends were trimmed by 3 bases and 0 bases, with 12 bases remaining between them. This CDR3 has 16 residues. The germline V gene encodes CDR1 LGHNA and CDR2 YSLEER. As DNA, the CDR3 is TGCGCCAGCAGCCACTCGACAGCCAGCTCCTACAATGAGCAGTTCTTC. It translates to CASSHSTASSYNEQFF.

The genes are TRBV7-2 and TRBJ1-2; D possibly corresponds to TRBD1 (5 bases). The CDR3 spans 12 residues. V was pared by 5 bases and J by 7 bases, with 11 bases between. Germline values: CDR1 SGHTA, CDR2 FQGNSA. CDR3 loop: CASSPQGIGYTF. Here the CDR3 DNA reads TGTGCCAGCAGCCCCCAGGGAATTGGCTACACCTTC.

In this sample, this clone turned up a few times. V is TRBV20-1 and J is TRBJ2-1; D may be TRBD1 (6 bases). Germline V gene sequence: CDR1 DFQATT, CDR2 SNEGSKA (reference sequence). The CDR3 length is 11 residues. Here the CDR3 DNA reads TGCAGCGGACAGTTTATCAATGAGCAGTTCTTC. Protein: CSGQFINEQFF.

The V and J genes are TRBV9 and TRBJ2-5, with D possibly matching TRBD2 (6 bases). In germline, CDR1 is SGDLS, CDR2 YYNGEE. Trimming shortened V by 1 base and J by 5 bases, and 9 bases separated the two germline ends. The CDR3 extends over 13 amino acids. The CDR3 loop reads CASSVPGRETQYF. In nucleotides, the CDR3 is TGTGCCAGCAGCGTACCGGGGAGGGAGACCCAGTACTTC.

This clone has more than one count but fewer than ten. The chain carries TRBV10-2 and TRBJ1-1; no clear D. This CDR3 has 15 amino acids. V lost 5 bases and J 1 base, leaving 14 bases between the germline ends. Germline V CDR1 and CDR2: WSHSY, SAAADI. Written as DNA, the CDR3 is TGCGCCAGCAGTTTCGAGGCGGGTGCGAACACTGAAGCTTTCTTT. It specifies CASSFEAGANTEAFF.

The chain employs TRBV11-1 and TRBJ2-4; D is perhaps TRBD2 (6 bases). Germline CDR1 SGHAT, CDR2 FQDESV (reference sequence). Between the trimmed V and J ends, which lost 6 bases and 4 bases, there was a span of 16 bases. The CDR3 runs 15 residues. CDR3 loop: CASSQAGTLKNIQYF. The CDR3 DNA sequence: TGTGCCAGCAGTCAAGCCGGGACTCTAAAAAACATTCAGTACTTC.

The chain uses TRBV14 and TRBJ2-5, with D hard to call. Trimming took off 6 bases at V and 4 bases at J, with 15 bases between the two ends. Germline CDR1 is SGHDN and CDR2 is FVKESK. CDR3 length: 14 residues. CDR3 sequence: CASSPDPGGETQYF. The CDR3 nucleotides are TGTGCCAGCAGTCCTGATCCTGGCGGAGAGACCCAGTACTTC. Combining the CDR3 with reference TRBV14 and TRBJ2-5 gives the whole variable domain EAGVTQFPSHSVIEKGQTVTLRCDPISGHDNLYWYRRVMGKEIKFLLHFVKESKQDESGMPNNRFLAERTGGTYSTLKVQPAELEDSGVYFCASSPDPGGETQYFGPGTRLLVL.

The CDR3 sequence is CASSPLPPGQGNYGYTF. The CDR3 coding sequence is TGTGCCAGCAGCCCCCTACCACCGGGACAGGGGAACTATGGCTACACCTTC. The chain is built from TRBV7-2 and TRBJ1-2, with 10 bases identical to TRBD1. Germline CDR1 SGHTA, CDR2 FQGNSA. Trimming took 5 bases from V and 2 from J; bases not matched to a gene: 11. CDR3 length: 17 residues.

V is TRBV10-3 and J is TRBJ1-1; D gene uncertain. Germline CDR1 ENHRY, CDR2 SYGVKD. The CDR3 sequence is 15 residues long. The V end was cut by 7 bases, the J end by 0 bases, with 15 bases between. The CDR3 DNA follows: TGTGCCATCACCCTCGGAAACAGCATGAACACTGAAGCTTTCTTT. The encoded protein is CAITLGNSMNTEAFF.

The V call is TRBV30, the J call TRBJ1-2; D is perhaps TRBD1 (6 bases). V was pared by 4 bases and J by 4 bases, with 28 bases between. This CDR3 has 18 amino acids. Germline V gene data show CDR1 as GTSNPN and CDR2 as SVGIG (reference sequence). CDR3 residues: CAWTRSLQMGGGGYGYTF. The CDR3 DNA sequence: TGTGCCTGGACCCGAAGCCTGCAGATGGGGGGAGGGGGCTATGGCTACACCTTC.

This clone appeared a few times. The chain employs TRBV20-1 and TRBJ2-1, with D unresolved. V was cut by 0 bases and J by 14 bases, with 11 bases left in between. This CDR3 is built from 11 residues. Per germline, CDR1 DFQATT and CDR2 SNEGSKA (reference sequence). CDR3 nucleotides: TGCAGTGCTAGAGATGTCCATAAGGAGTTCTTC. This encodes CSARDVHKEFF.

The V call is TRBV5-1, the J call TRBJ1-6, with D perhaps TRBD1 (6 bases). This CDR3 spans 14 amino acids. Trimming left V 2 bases short and J 5 bases short, with 8 bases between. Germline assignment: CDR1 SGHRS and CDR2 YFSETQ. The DNA of the CDR3 is TGCGCCAGCAGCTTAACAGGGAATAATTCACCCCTCCACTTT. This translates into CASSLTGNNSPLHF.

This sequence joins TRBV10-3 and TRBJ2-1, with 9 bases identical to TRBD2. The ends lost 3 bases at V and 6 bases at J; junction bases unmatched: 6. The CDR3 runs 15 residues. Germline values: CDR1 ENHRY, CDR2 SYGVKD. Here the CDR3 DNA reads TGTGCCATCAGTGAAGGCGGGGGGGCCGCCAATGAGCAGTTCTTC. Translated, it gives CAISEGGGAANEQFF.

The chain has TRBV7-2 and TRBJ2-1, with 8 bases aligning to TRBD2. The CDR3 covers 15 residues. Germline V gives CDR1 SGHTA, CDR2 FQGNSA. V gave up 1 base and J gave up 5 bases; unmatched junction bases: 4. In DNA, the CDR3 is TGTGCCAGCAGCTTAGGACTAGCGCCAAACAATGAGCAGTTCTTC. Amino acids: CASSLGLAPNNEQFF.

The sample holds a few counts of this clone. Other DNA sequences in this sample translate to the same CDR3. CDR3 protein: CASSSNYGYTF. DNA of the CDR3: TGTGCCAGCAGCTCTAACTATGGCTACACCTTC. The rearrangement uses TRBV7-9 and TRBJ1-2, with D unresolved. V shed 4 bases and J shed 0 bases, with 0 bases lying between them. The CDR3 is made up of 11 amino acids. The germline CDR1 and CDR2 sequences are SEHNR and FQNEAQ (reference sequence).

V gene TRBV30 combines with J gene TRBJ1-2; D uncertain. V gave up 4 bases and J gave up 4 bases, with 16 bases separating them. Germline V gene data show CDR1 as GTSNPN and CDR2 as SVGIG (reference sequence). CDR3 length equals 14 residues. The CDR3 coding sequence is TGTGCCTGGACCCATTTGGGGTTCTCCTATGGCTACACCTTC. Translated: CAWTHLGFSYGYTF.

This clone was seen just once. This sequence joins TRBV9 and TRBJ2-5, with TRBD1 matching over 8 bases. V lost 4 bases and J lost 5; bases outside the gene matches: 10. Germline assignment: CDR1 SGDLS and CDR2 YYNGEE. The CDR3 loop spans 15 amino acids. The CDR3 DNA reads as TGTGCCAGCAGCCTTCGACAGGGGATCGTCGAGACCCAGTACTTC. Protein: CASSLRQGIVETQYF.

This clone showed up just a few times. The chain joins TRBV5-6 to TRBJ1-4; D ambiguous. V was clipped by 3 bases and J by 7 bases, with 16 bases between them. The CDR3 runs to 15 residues. CDR1 SGHDT and CDR2 YYEEEE come from the germline V gene. CDR3 sequence: CASSSAGWLVEKLFF. CDR3 in DNA: TGTGCCAGCAGCTCCGCCGGGTGGCTAGTTGAAAAACTGTTTTTT.

CDR3 residues: CATSRETGGGNQPQHF. CDR3 DNA sequence: TGTGCCACCAGCAGAGAGACGGGGGGCGGGAATCAGCCCCAGCATTTT. V and J are TRBV15 and TRBJ1-5; D perhaps matches TRBD1 (6 bases). Trimming removed 0 bases from V and 4 bases from J, with 13 bases in between. The CDR3 has 16 amino acids. CDR1 and CDR2 from the germline V gene are LNHNV and YYDKDF (reference sequence).

This clone was counted a few times. The J gene is TRBJ2-5, the V gene TRBV6-1, with D unclear. Trimming stripped 4 bases from V and 5 bases from J, with 8 bases between. There are 12 residues in the CDR3. CDR1 MNHNS and CDR2 SASEGT come from the germline V gene. CDR3 in amino acids: CASSGWTETQYF. The CDR3 bases are TGTGCCAGCAGTGGGTGGACGGAGACCCAGTACTTC.

J is TRBJ2-5 and V is TRBV20-1; no clear D gene. The CDR3 covers 11 residues. Germline loops: CDR1 DFQATT, CDR2 SNEGSKA (reference sequence). V was trimmed by 5 bases and J by 5 bases, leaving 9 bases between them. The CDR3 region is CSAGRLETQYF. For the CDR3, the DNA is TGCAGTGCTGGACGCTTGGAGACCCAGTACTTC.